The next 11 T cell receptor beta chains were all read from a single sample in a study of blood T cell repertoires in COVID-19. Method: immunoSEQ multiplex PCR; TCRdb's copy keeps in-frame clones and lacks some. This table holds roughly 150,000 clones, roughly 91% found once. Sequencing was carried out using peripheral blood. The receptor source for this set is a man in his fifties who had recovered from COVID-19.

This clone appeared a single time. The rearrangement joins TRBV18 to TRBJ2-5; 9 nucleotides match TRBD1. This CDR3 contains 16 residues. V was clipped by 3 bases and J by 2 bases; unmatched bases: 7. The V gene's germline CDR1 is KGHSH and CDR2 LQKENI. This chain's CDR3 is CASSPLGTGLQETQYF. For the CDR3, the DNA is TGTGCCAGCTCACCCCTCGGGACAGGGCTACAAGAGACCCAGTACTTC. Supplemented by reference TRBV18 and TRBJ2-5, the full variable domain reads NAGVMQNPRHLVRRRGQEARLRCSPMKGHSHVYWYRQLPEEGLKFMVYLQKENIIDESGMPKERFSAEFPKEGPSILRIQQVVRGDSAAYFCASSPLGTGLQETQYFGPGTRLLVL.

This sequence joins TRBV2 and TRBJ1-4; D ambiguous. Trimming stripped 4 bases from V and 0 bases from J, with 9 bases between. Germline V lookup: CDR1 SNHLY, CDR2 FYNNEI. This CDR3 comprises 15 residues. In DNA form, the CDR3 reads TGTGCCAGCAGTGGTCAGGAATCAACTAATGAAAAACTGTTTTTT. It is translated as CASSGQESTNEKLFF.

Written as DNA, the CDR3 is TGTGCCAGCAGCCTTAGCGGAAGCACAGATACGCAGTATTTT. Protein product: CASSLSGSTDTQYF. The chain joins TRBV7-2 to TRBJ2-3; tentative D call: TRBD2 (6 bases). V lost 5 bases, J lost 0 bases, and 9 bases lay in between. Germline CDR1 reads SGHTA; CDR2 reads FQGNSA. The CDR3 is 14 amino acids.

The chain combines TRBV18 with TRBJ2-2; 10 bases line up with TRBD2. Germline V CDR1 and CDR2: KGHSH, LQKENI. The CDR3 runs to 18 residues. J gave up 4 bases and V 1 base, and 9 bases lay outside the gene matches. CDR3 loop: CASSPRQRGGRFTGELFF. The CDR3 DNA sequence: TGTGCCAGCTCACCACGGCAGCGGGGGGGCCGTTTCACCGGGGAGCTGTTTTTT.

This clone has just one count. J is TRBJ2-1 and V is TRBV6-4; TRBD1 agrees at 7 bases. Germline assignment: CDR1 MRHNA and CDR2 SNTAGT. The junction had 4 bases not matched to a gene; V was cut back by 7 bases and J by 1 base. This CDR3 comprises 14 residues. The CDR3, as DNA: TGTGCCAGCAAGAAGACAGGGTCCTACAATGAGCAGTTCTTC. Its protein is CASKKTGSYNEQFF.

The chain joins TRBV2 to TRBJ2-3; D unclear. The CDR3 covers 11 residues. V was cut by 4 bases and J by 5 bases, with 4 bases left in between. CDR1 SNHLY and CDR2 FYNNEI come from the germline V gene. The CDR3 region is CASSVRDTQYF. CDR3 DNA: TGTGCCAGCAGTGTTAGAGATACGCAGTATTTT.

Here the CDR3 DNA reads TGTGCCAGCAGCGTTTCGGACAGGGGATCCTACGAGCAGTACTTC. Residues: CASSVSDRGSYEQYF. V gene TRBV9 combines with J gene TRBJ2-7; TRBD1 matches at 9 bases. Germline V lookup: CDR1 SGDLS, CDR2 YYNGEE. The CDR3 runs to 15 residues. With 2 bases clipped from V and 1 base from J, the junction kept 4 bases outside the gene matches.

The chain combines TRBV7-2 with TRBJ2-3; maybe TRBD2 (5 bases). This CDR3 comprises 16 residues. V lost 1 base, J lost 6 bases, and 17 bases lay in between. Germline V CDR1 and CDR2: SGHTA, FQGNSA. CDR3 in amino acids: CASSLEDWSGGDTQYF. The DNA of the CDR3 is TGTGCCAGCAGCTTAGAGGATTGGTCGGGCGGGGATACGCAGTATTTT.

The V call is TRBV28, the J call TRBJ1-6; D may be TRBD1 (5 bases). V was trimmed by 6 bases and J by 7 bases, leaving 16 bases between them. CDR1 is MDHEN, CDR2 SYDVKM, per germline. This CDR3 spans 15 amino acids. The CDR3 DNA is TGTGCCAGCAGACTGCGCCGGGAGGGGAATTCACCCCTCCACTTT. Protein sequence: CASRLRREGNSPLHF.

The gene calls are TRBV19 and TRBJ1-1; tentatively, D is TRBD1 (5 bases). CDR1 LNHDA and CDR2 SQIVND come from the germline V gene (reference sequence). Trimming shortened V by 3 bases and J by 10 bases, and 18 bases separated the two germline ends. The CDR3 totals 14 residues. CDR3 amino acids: CASSMTAPLWGAFF. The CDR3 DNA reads TGTGCCAGTAGTATGACAGCTCCGCTTTGGGGAGCTTTCTTT.

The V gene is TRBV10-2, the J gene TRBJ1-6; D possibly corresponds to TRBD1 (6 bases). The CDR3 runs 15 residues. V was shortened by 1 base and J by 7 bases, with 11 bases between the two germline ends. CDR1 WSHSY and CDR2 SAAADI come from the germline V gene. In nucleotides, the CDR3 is TGCGCCAGCAGTGAGTTGCCAGGGGCCAATTCACCCCTCCACTTT. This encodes CASSELPGANSPLHF.